The 25 T cell receptor beta chains in this list originate from one sample, sequenced in a study of regulatory T cells in long-lasting Graves disease. TCR beta libraries were built with iRepertoire HTBI primers and Arm-PCR of CDR3 regions. Using its own MiXCR run on the multiplex PCR reads, TCRdb lists one record per CDR3 protein. Of a few hundred thousand distinct CDR3 sequences listed, more than 20% were seen once; the top ten hold around a quarter. Time point here: persistent/refractory GD, antithyroid drugs over 5 years with positive TRAb. The TCR library was made from RNA extracted from PBMCs. The sequenced sample was peripheral blood mononuclear cells (PBMCs), obtained when the disease was refractory, from a patient treated with antithyroid drugs. These receptors were obtained from a woman aged 40 to 55 with Graves disease.

This clonotype was found a few times. The chain recombines TRBV20-1 with TRBJ1-1; 9 nucleotides match TRBD1. With 7 bases clipped from V and 6 bases from J, the junction kept 9 bases outside the gene matches. Per germline, CDR1 DFQATT and CDR2 SNEGSKA (reference sequence). The CDR3 totals 13 residues. CDR3 sequence: CSGLGQGVAEAFF. Written as DNA, the CDR3 is TGCAGTGGGCTGGGACAGGGAGTCGCTGAAGCTTTCTTT.

V and J are TRBV5-1 and TRBJ2-5; tentatively, D is TRBD2 (6 bases). Germline CDR1 reads SGHRS; CDR2 reads YFSETQ. This CDR3 has 15 residues. V lost 0 bases, J lost 8 bases, and 17 bases lay in between. The chain's CDR3 is CASSLDFGTGETQYF. The CDR3 nucleotides are TGCGCCAGCAGCTTGGATTTCGGGACTGGGGAAACCCAGTACTTC.

The chain carries TRBV7-2 and TRBJ1-4; weak D call: TRBD1 (5 bases). The germline V gene encodes CDR1 SGHTA and CDR2 FQGNSA. The length of the CDR3 is 14 residues. With 5 bases removed from V and 7 bases from J, the gap between germline ends came to 14 bases. The DNA of the CDR3 is TGTGCCAGCAGCCATGGGGGTTTCGGTGAAAAACTGTTTTTT. This codes for CASSHGGFGEKLFF.

This clonotype occurred many times. The chain combines TRBV28 with TRBJ2-5; 7 nucleotides line up with TRBD1. This CDR3 spans 16 amino acids. Looked up from germline, CDR1 is MDHEN and CDR2 is SYDVKM. The junction had 10 bases not matched to a gene; V was cut back by 5 bases and J by 1 base. The CDR3 spells CASSLQGWDSQETQYF. The CDR3 coding sequence is TGTGCCAGCAGTCTTCAGGGATGGGACAGCCAAGAGACCCAGTACTTC.

The chain has TRBV3-1 and TRBJ1-4; a weak D match, TRBD1 (5 bases). Germline V gives CDR1 LGHDT, CDR2 YNNKEL (reference sequence). This CDR3 spans 15 amino acids. Trimming removed 5 bases from V and 4 bases from J, with 14 bases in between. The CDR3 sequence is CASSTQTDHNEKLFF. In DNA form, the CDR3 reads TGTGCCAGCAGCACCCAGACAGACCATAATGAAAAACTGTTTTTT.

This clonotype was detected many times. The chain is built from TRBV20-1 and TRBJ2-7, with 8 nucleotides matching TRBD2. This CDR3 has 15 amino acids. Per the germline V gene, CDR1 is DFQATT and CDR2 is SNEGSKA (reference sequence). The trim removed 3 bases at V and 6 bases at J, leaving 13 bases unmatched. This CDR3 is CSARDKTSVSLEQYF. The CDR3 DNA sequence: TGCAGTGCTAGGGACAAGACTAGCGTCTCTCTCGAGCAGTACTTC.

This clonotype showed up many times. The chain is built from TRBV4-1 and TRBJ1-6; tentatively, D is TRBD1 (5 bases). CDR1 and CDR2 (germline): MGHRA, YSYEKL. V was shortened by 1 base and J by 7 bases, with 14 bases between the two germline ends. This CDR3 has 16 amino acids. DNA of the CDR3: TGCGCCAGCAGCCAAGCTTTAAGCAGGGACAATTCACCCCTCCACTTT. Translating gives CASSQALSRDNSPLHF.

Details on this clonotype: A much larger clone lies a single base off, so this may be a read error. V usage is TRBV10-3 and J usage is TRBJ2-2; D ambiguous. V was cut by 11 bases and J by 6 bases, with 13 bases left in between. This CDR3 contains 12 residues. Germline lookup yields CDR1 ENHRY and CDR2 SYGVKD. The CDR3 DNA reads as TGTGCCCATCTCCGGCCCCCCGGGGAGCTGTTTTTT. Protein: CAHLRPPGELFF.

This clonotype was counted many times. This chain links TRBV20-1 with TRBJ1-5, with 10 bases identical to TRBD1. Germline lookup yields CDR1 DFQATT and CDR2 SNEGSKA (reference sequence). CDR3 length: 15 amino acids. J lost 4 bases, V lost 8 bases, and 11 bases had no gene match. The CDR3 DNA reads TGCAGTACATCGGCCCAGGGACAGGGGAATCAGCCCCAGCATTTT. This encodes CSTSAQGQGNQPQHF.

This clonotype was observed a handful of times. The chain employs TRBV11-2 and TRBJ2-2; 9 bases agree with TRBD2. CDR1 is SGHAT, CDR2 FQNNGV, per germline. V was clipped by 1 base and J by 3 bases; unmatched bases: 6. The CDR3 has 17 residues. The CDR3 coding sequence is TGTGCCAGCAGCTTAGTGGCGGGAGGGCATTACACCGGGGAGCTGTTTTTT. Encoded protein: CASSLVAGGHYTGELFF.

The chain carries TRBV19 and TRBJ1-5; weak D call: TRBD1 (5 bases). Trimming took off 4 bases at V and 4 bases at J, with 26 bases between the two ends. Germline assignment: CDR1 LNHDA and CDR2 SQIVND (reference sequence). The CDR3 extends over 19 amino acids. The CDR3 bases are TGTGCCAGTAGTAGGGTATCGGGACGCCTCATAGGGCCGAATCAGCCCCAGCATTTT. Its translation is CASSRVSGRLIGPNQPQHF. The full variable domain, with the rest looked up from reference TRBV19 and TRBJ1-5, is DGGITQSPKYLFRKEGQNVTLSCEQNLNHDAMYWYRQDPGQGLRLIYYSQIVNDFQKGDIAEGYSVSREKKESFPLTVTSAQKNPTAFYLCASSRVSGRLIGPNQPQHFGDGTRLSIL.

This clonotype was picked up many times. The CDR3 coding sequence is TGTGCCAGCAAAAGGTATCAAGGACAGGGAGATTTAGCGTTGGAGACCCAGTACTTC. Its protein is CASKRYQGQGDLALETQYF. This rearrangement joins TRBV12-3 or TRBV12-4 to TRBJ2-5; 8 bases align to TRBD1. Trimming removed 7 bases from V and 5 bases from J; junction bases left unmatched: 24. This CDR3 is 19 amino acids long.

This clonotype was seen a few times. This chain joins TRBV5-6 and TRBJ1-6; TRBD1 aligns across 8 bases. The CDR3 is made up of 13 amino acids. From germline, CDR1 is SGHDT and CDR2 YYEEEE. With V trimmed by 5 bases and J by 7 bases, 2 bases remained unmatched. The CDR3 coding sequence is TGTGCCAGCAGGGGACAGGAAAATTCACCCCTCCACTTT. Amino acids: CASRGQENSPLHF.

This clonotype has a count of ten or more. The genes are TRBV2 and TRBJ2-7, with D possibly matching TRBD2 (7 bases). The CDR3 extends over 13 amino acids. V was cut by 7 bases and J by 1 base, with 11 bases left in between. Germline CDR1 reads SNHLY; CDR2 reads FYNNEI. CDR3 residues: CASKGGRSYEQYF. CDR3 nucleotide sequence: TGTGCCAGCAAGGGGGGGAGGTCCTACGAGCAGTACTTC.

This chain uses TRBV9 with TRBJ1-1; D is undetermined. Trimming shortened V by 0 bases and J by 5 bases, and 11 bases separated the two germline ends. The germline CDR1 and CDR2 sequences are SGDLS and YYNGEE. The CDR3 sequence is 14 residues long. CDR3 protein: CASSVEKPATEAFF. The DNA for the CDR3 is TGTGCCAGCAGCGTAGAGAAACCAGCGACTGAAGCTTTCTTT.

A note on this clonotype: Relative to the germline gene, one junction end is altered; a read error may explain this. This sequence joins TRBV7-9 and TRBJ2-6; D is uncertain. Germline-derived CDR1 and CDR2 are SEHNR and FQNEAQ (reference sequence). The CDR3 runs 20 residues. CDR3 bases: TGTGCCGGCAGCTTCCTCGGGCAGACTGGATTGCTCTCTGGGGCCAACGTCCTGACTTTC. Translated: CAGSFLGQTGLLSGANVLTF.

The chain recombines TRBV4-1 with TRBJ2-6; D remains ambiguous. Per germline, CDR1 MGHRA and CDR2 YSYEKL. The V end lost 0 bases, the J end lost 0 bases, and 9 bases lay between the germline ends. The CDR3 is 17 residues long. The CDR3 region has the DNA TGCGCCAGCAGCCAAGATTTTGGCGGCTCTGGGGCCAACGTCCTGACTTTC. The encoded protein is CASSQDFGGSGANVLTF.

This clonotype has a handful of counts. The gene calls are TRBV5-6 and TRBJ2-6; D is ambiguous. The CDR3 is made up of 18 amino acids. Germline values: CDR1 SGHDT, CDR2 YYEEEE. Trimming left V 1 base short and J 4 bases short, with 18 bases between. CDR3 protein: CASSLLADPVSGANVLTF. The CDR3 DNA reads TGTGCCAGCAGCTTGCTTGCAGATCCCGTCTCAGGGGCCAACGTCCTGACTTTC.

This clonotype was counted ten times or more. This chain links TRBV2 with TRBJ1-5; TRBD1 might be the D (6 bases). Germline values: CDR1 SNHLY, CDR2 FYNNEI. Trimming took off 6 bases at V and 4 bases at J, with 13 bases between the two ends. The CDR3 contains 14 residues. The CDR3 loop reads CASSGIGGNQPQHF. DNA for the CDR3: TGTGCCAGCAGCGGCATAGGGGGAAATCAGCCCCAGCATTTT.

This clonotype was seen just once. A much larger clone lies one base from this, so it may be a read error. The V call is TRBV6-1, the J call TRBJ2-7; 9 bases match TRBD1. V dropped 6 bases and J dropped 6; count of bases not matched to a gene: 9. Germline CDR1 MNHNS, CDR2 SASEGT. The CDR3 runs 14 residues. The CDR3 coding sequence is TGTGCCAGCAGAAATGACAGGGGGTCGATCGAGCAGTACTTC. Translating gives CASRNDRGSIEQYF.

CDR3: CASSTPTTNYGYTF. As DNA, the CDR3 is TGCGCCAGCAGTACACCGACAACCAACTATGGCTACACCTTC. The chain joins TRBV4-1 to TRBJ1-2; D is unclear. Between the trimmed V and J ends, which lost 6 bases and 2 bases, there was a span of 13 bases. Germline V CDR1 and CDR2: MGHRA, YSYEKL. There are 14 residues in the CDR3.

This clonotype was seen repeatedly, ten times or more. This chain uses TRBV12-3 or TRBV12-4 with TRBJ1-5; TRBD1 might be the D (5 bases). The CDR3 length is 14 residues. Deletions cut 2 bases from V and 11 bases from J, with 16 bases between. The CDR3, as DNA: TGTGCCAGCAGTTTAAGAGGGGACGGAGCGTCCCAGCATTTT. This codes for CASSLRGDGASQHF.

A few counts support this clonotype. The chain uses TRBV10-2 and TRBJ1-4, with 7 nucleotides matching TRBD1. Trimming took 1 base from V and 8 from J; bases not matched to a gene: 4. CDR3 length equals 14 residues. Germline CDR1 and CDR2: WSHSY and SAAADI. In DNA form, the CDR3 reads TGCGCCAGCAGTGAGTGGACAGGACGCGAAAAACTGTTTTTT. It translates to CASSEWTGREKLFF.

The chain uses TRBV6-1 and TRBJ1-1; D not resolved. Trimming took 0 bases from V and 0 from J, leaving 8 bases between them. Germline values: CDR1 MNHNS, CDR2 SASEGT. The CDR3 contains 15 residues. CDR3 region: CASSEALGMNTEAFF. Here the CDR3 DNA reads TGTGCCAGCAGTGAAGCCTTAGGGATGAACACTGAAGCTTTCTTT.

This clonotype was recorded a few times. V usage is TRBV10-3 and J usage is TRBJ2-7; 7 bases are a match to TRBD1. In germline, CDR1 is ENHRY, CDR2 SYGVKD. The CDR3 is made up of 13 amino acids. V gave up 2 bases and J gave up 7 bases; unmatched junction bases: 5. As DNA, the CDR3 is TGTGCCATCAGTGAGCCAGTGACAGGGGAGCAGTACTTC. Amino acids: CAISEPVTGEQYF.